This T cell receptor beta chain was recorded in a study of blood T cell repertoires in COVID-19. Turning to the study itself: COVID-19 samples from acute and convalescent phases originated in the United States, Italy and Spain. Sources were T cells, B-cell-depleted T cells, or PBMCs; the material itself was cDNA or gDNA.

Patients at the Seattle site were enrolled during active infection and followed longitudinally. Original methodology: Amplification of reference gene primers provided the estimated nucleated cell counts. Measured with immunoSEQ multiplex PCR; TCRdb has only the in-frame clones, and not every one. V and J calls and clone size are copied from that table; D and trimming were computed from the DNA. The sample lists 75,000 to 85,000 clones, about 85% occurring once. The V gene lost 3 bases and the J gene lost 7 bases, with 6 bases spanning the gap. There are 11 residues in the CDR3. The source material was peripheral blood. The chain uses TRBV12-3 or TRBV12-4 and TRBJ2-5; D might be TRBD2 (5 bases). The receptor's source is a man aged 55 to 70 with COVID-19, enrolled during active disease. The CDR3 sequence: CASSFSGTQYF. The DNA for the CDR3 is TGTGCCAGCAGTTTCAGCGGGACCCAGTACTTC.